In its sample, the clone carrying this T cell receptor (beta chain) was seen once. The V end was cut by 2 bases, the J end by 5 bases, with 13 bases between. Per the germline V gene, CDR1 is SGHTA and CDR2 is FQGNSA. The CDR3 spans 14 residues. Sequencing used immunoSEQ multiplex PCR; TCRdb keeps in-frame clones, though not all of them. Of some 110,000 clones listed, 86% were seen once; the top ten hold roughly 4.9%. The sample is drawn from a study of blood T cell repertoires in COVID-19. J is TRBJ2-7 and V is TRBV7-2; D is possibly TRBD2 (6 bases). The clonotype originates from a human donor in a cohort sampled during active COVID-19. The specimen sequenced was peripheral blood. The CDR3, as DNA: TGTGCCAGCAGCTTAATCGGGGGTGGGGACGAGCAGTACTTC. As protein: CASSLIGGGDEQYF.